The clone carrying this T cell receptor beta chain was detected a few times. The repertoire was sequenced with immunoSEQ multiplex PCR; TCRdb's copy has only in-frame clones and lacks some. The sample contains 25,000 to 40,000 clones, around nine tenths of which appear only once. This entry is derived from a study of blood T cell repertoires in COVID-19. Study overall: The cDNA or gDNA used as material had been derived from T cells, B-cell-depleted T cells, or PBMCs.

V gave up 5 bases and J gave up 0 bases, with 16 bases separating them. Germline V CDR1 and CDR2: SQVTM, ANQGSEA. The CDR3 is made up of 15 amino acids. The V and J genes are TRBV29-1 and TRBJ1-2, with D tentatively TRBD1 (5 bases). The source is a man between 65 and 79 years old with active COVID-19. Sequencing used peripheral blood. The chain's CDR3 is CSVRGALQANYGYTF. The CDR3 DNA reads as TGCAGCGTTCGTGGGGCCTTGCAAGCTAACTATGGCTACACCTTC. Drawing the rest from reference TRBV29-1 and TRBJ1-2, the complete variable domain is SAVISQKPSRDICQRGTSLTIQCQVDSQVTMMFWYRQQPGQSLTLIATANQGSEATYESGFVIDKFPISRPNLTFSTLTVSNMSPEDSSIYLCSVRGALQANYGYTFGSGTRLTVV.